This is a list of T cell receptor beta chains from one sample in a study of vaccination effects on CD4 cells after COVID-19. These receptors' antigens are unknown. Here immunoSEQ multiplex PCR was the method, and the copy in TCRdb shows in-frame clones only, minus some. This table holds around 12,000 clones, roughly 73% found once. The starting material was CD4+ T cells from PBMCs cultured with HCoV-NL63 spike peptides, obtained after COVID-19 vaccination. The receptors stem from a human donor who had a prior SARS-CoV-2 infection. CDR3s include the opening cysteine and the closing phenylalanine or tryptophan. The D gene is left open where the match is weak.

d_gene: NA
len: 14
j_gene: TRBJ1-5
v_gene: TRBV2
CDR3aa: CASRGDISNQPQHF

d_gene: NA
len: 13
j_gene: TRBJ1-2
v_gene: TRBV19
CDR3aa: CASSRGQFYGYTF

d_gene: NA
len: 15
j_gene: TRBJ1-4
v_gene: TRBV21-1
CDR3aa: CASSNSAESNEKLFF

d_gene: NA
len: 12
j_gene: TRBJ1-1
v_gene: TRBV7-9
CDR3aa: CATGQGGTEAFF

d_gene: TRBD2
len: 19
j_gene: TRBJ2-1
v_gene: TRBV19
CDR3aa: CASSLGLAGGSSSYNEQFF

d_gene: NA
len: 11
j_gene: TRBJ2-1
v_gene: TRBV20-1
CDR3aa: CSARAYNEQFF

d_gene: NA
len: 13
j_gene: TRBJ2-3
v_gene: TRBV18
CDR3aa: CASSPLGTDTQYF

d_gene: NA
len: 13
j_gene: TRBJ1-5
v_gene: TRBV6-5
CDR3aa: CASSYVGDQPQHF

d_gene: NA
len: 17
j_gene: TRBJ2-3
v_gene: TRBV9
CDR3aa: CASSDEGPITSTDTQYF

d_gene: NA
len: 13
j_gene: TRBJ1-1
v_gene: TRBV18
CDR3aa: CASSQGRETEAFF

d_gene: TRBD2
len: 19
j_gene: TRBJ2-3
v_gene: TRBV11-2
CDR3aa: CASSLARGGSGVSTDTQYF

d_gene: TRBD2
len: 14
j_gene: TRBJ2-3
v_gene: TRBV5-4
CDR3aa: CASRMGREMDTQYF

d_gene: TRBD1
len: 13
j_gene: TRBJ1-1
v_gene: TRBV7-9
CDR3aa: CASSLEGQAEAFF

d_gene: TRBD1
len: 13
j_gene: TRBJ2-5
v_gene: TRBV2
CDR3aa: CASNRGLQETQYF

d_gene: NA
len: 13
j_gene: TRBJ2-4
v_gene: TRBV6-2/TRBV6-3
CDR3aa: CASSPSIGDIQYF

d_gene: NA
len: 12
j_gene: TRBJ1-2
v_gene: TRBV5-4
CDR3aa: CASTLRGRGYTF

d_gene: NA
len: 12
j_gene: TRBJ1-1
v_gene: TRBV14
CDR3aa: CASSRQYTEAFF

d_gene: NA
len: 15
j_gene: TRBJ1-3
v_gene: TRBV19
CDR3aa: CASSIGRSSGNTIYF

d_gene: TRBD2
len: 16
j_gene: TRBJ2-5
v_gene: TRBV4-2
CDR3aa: CASSGGDRGDRETQYF

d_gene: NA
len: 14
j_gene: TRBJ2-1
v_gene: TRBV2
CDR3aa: CASTRGIPGDEQFF

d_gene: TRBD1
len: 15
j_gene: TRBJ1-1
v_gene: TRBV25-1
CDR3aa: CASSDGTTGGTEAFF

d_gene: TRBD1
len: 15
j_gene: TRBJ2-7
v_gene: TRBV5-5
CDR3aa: CASSLRTGGTHEQYF